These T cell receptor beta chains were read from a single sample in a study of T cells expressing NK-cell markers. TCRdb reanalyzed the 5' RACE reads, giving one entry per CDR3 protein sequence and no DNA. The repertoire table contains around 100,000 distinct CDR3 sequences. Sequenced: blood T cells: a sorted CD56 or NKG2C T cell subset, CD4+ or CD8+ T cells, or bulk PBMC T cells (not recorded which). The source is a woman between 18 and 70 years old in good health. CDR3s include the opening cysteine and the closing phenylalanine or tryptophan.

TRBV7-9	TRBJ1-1	CASRDTRDRDTEAFF
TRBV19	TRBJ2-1	CASRWTDSYNEQFF
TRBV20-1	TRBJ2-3	CSARWQLSDTQYF
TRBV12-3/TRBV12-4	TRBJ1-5	CASSFLADDSNQPQHF
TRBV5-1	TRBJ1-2	CARWGGYGYTF
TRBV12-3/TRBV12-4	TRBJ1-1	CASSFPGRAEAFF
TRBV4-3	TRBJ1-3	CASSQDPVSGNTIYF
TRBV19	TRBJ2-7	CASSMIPGQGAFEQYF
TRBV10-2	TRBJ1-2	CASSEGQLRYGYTF
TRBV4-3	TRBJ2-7	CASSQGQGFMGEQYF
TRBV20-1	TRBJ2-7	CSARSGSAYEQYF
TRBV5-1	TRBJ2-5	CASSLLGPETQYF
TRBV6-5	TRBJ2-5	CASSYLNTDRWYQETQYF
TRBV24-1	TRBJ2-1	CATSDRGDEQFF
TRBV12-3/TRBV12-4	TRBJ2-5	CASSPGYQETQYF
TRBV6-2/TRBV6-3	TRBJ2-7	CASSYSHEQYF
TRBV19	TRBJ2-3	CASSSVPGGPTDTQYF
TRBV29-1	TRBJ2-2	CSVVTANTGELFF
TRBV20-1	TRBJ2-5	CSARDSGRVRTETQYF
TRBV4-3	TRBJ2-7	CASSRGQAYEQYF